This record concerns one TCR beta chain sequence. This clonotype appeared many times. Its specific antigen is unknown. A junction end diverges from the germline sequence, so it may reflect a read error. The record originates from a study of neurological immune-mediated disorders (dated by TCRdb to between 2018 and 2021). Background on the whole study: Peripheral blood TCR-beta repertoires from HTLV-I-associated myelopathy (HAM/TSP) patients, multiple sclerosis patients and healthy controls were compared by UMI-based sequencing. The cohort comprised approximately 67 subjects: around 15 HAM/TSP patients, 34 multiple sclerosis patients and about 20 healthy controls. The roughly 110 TCR-beta libraries included longitudinal samples, technical triplicates and paired sorted CD4+ and CD8+ T-cell subsets alongside PBMC samples.

Study-level results and caveats: The highest TCR clonal expansion was observed in HAM/TSP patients, whereas the lowest was observed in MS patients, even when compared with healthy controls. No identical CDR3 amino acid sequences were found to be shared among expanded clones across subjects, suggesting that TCR-beta repertoires were private in all groups.

cDNA was synthesized by template-switch 5'RACE using a primer carrying a 10-nucleotide random unique molecular identifier by which each TCR transcript was tagged. Every sequencing run yielded over 200 million TCR-beta sequences covering 15-18 subjects. The RNeasy kit was used for extraction of total RNA. The KAPA Real-time Library Amplification kit was used to amplify TCR-beta VDJ regions with primers for the TCR constant region and the 5'RACE anchor. Sample indexes and Illumina adaptors were added in a first PCR, and a second PCR then increased library yield. After purification with Ampure beads, the TCR product of roughly 650 bp was size-selected on a 2% E-gel SizeSelection system. Before pooling, library quality was assessed on a Bioanalyzer, concentration was determined with Qubit, and library quantification was performed with the Kapa Library Quantification kit. Paired-end 2 x 150 bp sequencing of the libraries was performed on an Illumina HiSeq 2500. To increase sequence diversity, roughly 25-31% phiX was spiked into each library pool. The published analysis was carried out like this. Quality-filtered reads were processed with the UMI-based MiGEC pipeline, which removed over 75% of raw TCR sequences during error correction. VDJ genes were aligned to IMGT germline references, and clonotypes were defined by unique CDR3 amino acid sequence plus V-J genes. Clonal expansion, Shannon diversity and CDR3 relatedness (CalcPairwiseDistances, ClusterSamples) were evaluated with VDJtools, and phylogenetic trees were built with CLCbio workbench. Using coefficient-of-variation modelling across technical triplicates, the study counted a clone as expanded if it had at least 8 unique UMIs. TCRdb reanalyzed the raw reads on its own, using fastp at Q25 for trimming and MiXCR for clone calling, and kept in-frame beta chains. CDR3 protein duplicates are merged, each entry listing the most common genes and DNA. The V and J calls shown here were made by TCRdb, not taken from the authors' results. This sample is represented by more than 50,000 distinct CDR3 sequences; over 10% of them were singletons. About 2% of the sample goes to the ten largest clones.

The healthy controls were volunteers from a blood bank in Maryland, USA. Libraries from unsorted PBMCs were made from 2 million PBMCs kept in RNAlater at -80 degrees C until RNA extraction. PBMCs were separated from peripheral blood using Ficoll-Hypaque density gradient centrifugation and then cryopreserved in liquid nitrogen. The sample was PBMCs. The sequence was collected from a man in his 60s in good health.

The CDR3 is CASRVDGVNVLTF. The DNA sequence is as follows: TGCGCCAGCAGGGTGGATGGGGTCAACGTCCTGACTTTC. The chain links TRBV5-1 with TRBJ2-6; the D gene is not confidently resolved. From the germline V gene, CDR1 is SGHRS and CDR2 is YFSETQ. Counted from cysteine to phenylalanine, this CDR3 has 13 amino acids. Only the CDR3 portion is preserved as DNA: 39 bases, with reading frame beginning at the first base.